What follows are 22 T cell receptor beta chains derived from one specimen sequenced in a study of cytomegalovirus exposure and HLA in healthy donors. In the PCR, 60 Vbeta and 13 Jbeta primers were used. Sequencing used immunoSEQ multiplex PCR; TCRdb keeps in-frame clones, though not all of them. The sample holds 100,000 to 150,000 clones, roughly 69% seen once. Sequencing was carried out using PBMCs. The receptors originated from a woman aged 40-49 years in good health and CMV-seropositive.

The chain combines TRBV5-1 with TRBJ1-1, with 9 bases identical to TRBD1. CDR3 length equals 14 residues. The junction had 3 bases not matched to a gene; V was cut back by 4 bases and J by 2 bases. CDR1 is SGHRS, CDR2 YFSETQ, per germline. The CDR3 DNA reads TGCGCCAGCAGCGAACAGGGGGCAAACACTGAAGCTTTCTTT. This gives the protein CASSEQGANTEAFF.

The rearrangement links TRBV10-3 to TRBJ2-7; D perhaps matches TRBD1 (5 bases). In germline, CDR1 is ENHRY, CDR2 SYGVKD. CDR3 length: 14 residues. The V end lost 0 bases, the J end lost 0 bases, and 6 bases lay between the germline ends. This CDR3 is CAISESGASYEQYF. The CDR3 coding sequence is TGTGCCATCAGTGAGTCAGGGGCCTCCTACGAGCAGTACTTC.

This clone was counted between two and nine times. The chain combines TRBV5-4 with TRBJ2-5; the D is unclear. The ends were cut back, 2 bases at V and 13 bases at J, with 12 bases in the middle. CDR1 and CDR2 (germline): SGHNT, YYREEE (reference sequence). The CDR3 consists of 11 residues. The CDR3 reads CASSFSGIVYF. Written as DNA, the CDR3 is TGTGCCAGCAGCTTCAGTGGTATCGTGTACTTC. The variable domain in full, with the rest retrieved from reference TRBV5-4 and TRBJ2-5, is ETGVTQSPTHLIKTRGQQVTLRCSSQSGHNTVSWYQQALGQGPQFIFQYYREEENGRGNFPPRFSGLQFPNYSSELNVNALELDDSALYLCASSFSGIVYFGPGTRLLVL.

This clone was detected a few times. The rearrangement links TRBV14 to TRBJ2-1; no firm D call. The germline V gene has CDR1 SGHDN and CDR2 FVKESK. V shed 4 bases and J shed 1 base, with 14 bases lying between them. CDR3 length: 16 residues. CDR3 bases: TGTGCCAGCAGCCCCCCTAGTTATGCATCCTACAATGAGCAGTTCTTC. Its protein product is CASSPPSYASYNEQFF.

The CDR3 is CASTRRDNSFNQPQHF. The CDR3 region has the DNA TGTGCCAGTACCAGAAGGGACAACTCGTTCAATCAGCCCCAGCATTTT. The gene calls are TRBV19 and TRBJ1-5, with D perhaps matching TRBD1 (6 bases). Germline V lookup: CDR1 LNHDA, CDR2 SQIVND (reference sequence). The V end was cut by 7 bases, the J end by 3 bases, with 19 bases between. The CDR3 is made up of 16 amino acids.

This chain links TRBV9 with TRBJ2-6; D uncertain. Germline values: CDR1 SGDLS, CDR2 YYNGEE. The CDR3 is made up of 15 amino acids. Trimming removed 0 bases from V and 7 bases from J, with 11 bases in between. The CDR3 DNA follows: TGTGCCAGCAGCGTAGAGGTCAGAGGTGCCAACGTCCTGACTTTC. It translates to CASSVEVRGANVLTF.

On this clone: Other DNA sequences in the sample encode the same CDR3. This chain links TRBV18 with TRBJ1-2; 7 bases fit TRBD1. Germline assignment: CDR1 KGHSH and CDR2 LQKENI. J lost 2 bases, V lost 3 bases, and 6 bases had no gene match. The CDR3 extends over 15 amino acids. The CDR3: CASSPGGGANYGYTF. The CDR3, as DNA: TGTGCCAGCTCACCTGGAGGGGGCGCAAACTATGGCTACACCTTC.

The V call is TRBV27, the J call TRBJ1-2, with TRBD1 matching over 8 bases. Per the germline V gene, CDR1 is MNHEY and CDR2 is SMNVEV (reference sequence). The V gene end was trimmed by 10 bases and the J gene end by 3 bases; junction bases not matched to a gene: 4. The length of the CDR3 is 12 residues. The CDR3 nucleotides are TGTGCCACCGGGACAGGAGACTATGGCTACACCTTC. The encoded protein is CATGTGDYGYTF.

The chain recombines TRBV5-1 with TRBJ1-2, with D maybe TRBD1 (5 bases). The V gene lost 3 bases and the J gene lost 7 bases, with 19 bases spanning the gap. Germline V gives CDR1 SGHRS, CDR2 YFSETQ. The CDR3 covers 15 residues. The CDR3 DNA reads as TGCGCCAGCAGCTATTCCGGGACTCAGATCGGTGGCTACACCTTC. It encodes CASSYSGTQIGGYTF.

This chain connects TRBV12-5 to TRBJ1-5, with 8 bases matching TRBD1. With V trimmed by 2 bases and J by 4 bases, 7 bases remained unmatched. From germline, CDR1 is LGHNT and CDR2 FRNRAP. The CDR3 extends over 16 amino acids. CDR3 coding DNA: TGTGCTAGTGGTTTGCCTACTACAGGGGGGAATCAGCCCCAGCATTTT. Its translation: CASGLPTTGGNQPQHF.

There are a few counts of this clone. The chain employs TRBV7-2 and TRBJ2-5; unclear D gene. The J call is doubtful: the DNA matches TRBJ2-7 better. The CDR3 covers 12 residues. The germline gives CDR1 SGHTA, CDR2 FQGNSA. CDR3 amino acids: CASSLVRNEQYF. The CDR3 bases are TGTGCCAGCAGCTTAGTCAGGAACGAGCAGTACTTC.

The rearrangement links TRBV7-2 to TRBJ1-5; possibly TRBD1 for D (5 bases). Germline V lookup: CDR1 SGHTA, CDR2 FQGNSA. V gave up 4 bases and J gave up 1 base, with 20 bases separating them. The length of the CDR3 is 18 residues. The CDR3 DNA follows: TGTGCCAGCAGCTCGGGAGAGACCTGGGGGGGGAGCAATCAGCCCCAGCATTTT. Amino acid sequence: CASSSGETWGGSNQPQHF.

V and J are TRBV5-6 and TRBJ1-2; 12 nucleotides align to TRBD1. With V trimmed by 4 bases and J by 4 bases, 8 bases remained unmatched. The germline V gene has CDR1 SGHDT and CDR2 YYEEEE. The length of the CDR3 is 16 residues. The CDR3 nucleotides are TGTGCCAGCAGCCATGGGACAGGGGGCGTCAGCTATGGCTACACCTTC. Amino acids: CASSHGTGGVSYGYTF. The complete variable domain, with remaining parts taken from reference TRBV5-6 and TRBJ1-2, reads DAGVTQSPTHLIKTRGQQVTLRCSPKSGHDTVSWYQQALGQGPQFIFQYYEEEERQRGNFPDRFSGHQFPNYSSELNVNALLLGDSALYLCASSHGTGGVSYGYTFGSGTRLTVV.

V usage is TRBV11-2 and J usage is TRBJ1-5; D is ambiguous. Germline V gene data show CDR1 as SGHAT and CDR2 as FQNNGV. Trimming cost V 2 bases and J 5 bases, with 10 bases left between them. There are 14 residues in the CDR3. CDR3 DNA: TGTGCCAGCAGCTTAACATCTCGGGATCAGCCCCAGCATTTT. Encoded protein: CASSLTSRDQPQHF.

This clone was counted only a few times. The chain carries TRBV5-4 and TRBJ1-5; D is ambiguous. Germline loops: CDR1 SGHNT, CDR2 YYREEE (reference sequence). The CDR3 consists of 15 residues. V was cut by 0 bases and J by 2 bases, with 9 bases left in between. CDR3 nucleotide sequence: TGTGCCAGCAGCTTGGATACTTCGGGCAATCAGCCCCAGCATTTT. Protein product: CASSLDTSGNQPQHF.

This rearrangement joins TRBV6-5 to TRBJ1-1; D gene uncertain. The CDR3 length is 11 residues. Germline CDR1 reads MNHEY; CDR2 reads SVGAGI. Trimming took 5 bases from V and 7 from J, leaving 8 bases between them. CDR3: CASSNSLEAFF. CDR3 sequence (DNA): TGTGCCAGCAGTAATTCACTTGAAGCTTTCTTT.

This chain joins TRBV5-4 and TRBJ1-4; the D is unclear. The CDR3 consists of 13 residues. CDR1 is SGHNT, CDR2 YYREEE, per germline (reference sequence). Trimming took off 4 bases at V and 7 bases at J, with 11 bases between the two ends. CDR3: CASSRGLAEKLFF. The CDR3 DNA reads TGTGCCAGCAGCCGGGGTTTGGCTGAAAAACTGTTTTTT.

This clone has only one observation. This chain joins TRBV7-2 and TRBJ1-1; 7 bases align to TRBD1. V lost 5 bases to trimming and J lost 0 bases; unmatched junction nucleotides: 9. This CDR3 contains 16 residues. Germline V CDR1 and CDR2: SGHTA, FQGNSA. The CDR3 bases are TGTGCCAGCAGCCCGCCCCGACAGGGATTGAACACTGAAGCTTTCTTT. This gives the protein CASSPPRQGLNTEAFF.

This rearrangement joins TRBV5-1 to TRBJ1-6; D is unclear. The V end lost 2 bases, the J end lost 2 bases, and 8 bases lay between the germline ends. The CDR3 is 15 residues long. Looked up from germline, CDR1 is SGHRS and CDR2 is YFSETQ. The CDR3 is CASSLREPYNSPLHF. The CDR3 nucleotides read TGCGCCAGCAGCTTACGGGAACCCTATAATTCACCCCTCCACTTT.

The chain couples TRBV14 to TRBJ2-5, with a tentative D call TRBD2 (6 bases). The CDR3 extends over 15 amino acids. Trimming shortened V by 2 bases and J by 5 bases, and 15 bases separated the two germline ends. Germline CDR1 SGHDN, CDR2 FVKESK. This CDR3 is CASSQPREGLETQYF. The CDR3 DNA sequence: TGTGCCAGCAGCCAACCGCGGGAAGGTTTGGAGACCCAGTACTTC.

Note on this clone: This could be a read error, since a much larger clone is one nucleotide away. CDR3 in DNA: TGCGCCAGCAGCTTGAACAGCCTGAACACTGAAGCTTTCTTT. It translates to CASSLNSLNTEAFF. The genes are TRBV5-1 and TRBJ1-1; D gene unclear. Germline CDR1 is SGHRS and CDR2 is YFSETQ. V dropped 1 base and J dropped 0 bases, with 7 bases sitting between them. The CDR3 spans 14 residues.

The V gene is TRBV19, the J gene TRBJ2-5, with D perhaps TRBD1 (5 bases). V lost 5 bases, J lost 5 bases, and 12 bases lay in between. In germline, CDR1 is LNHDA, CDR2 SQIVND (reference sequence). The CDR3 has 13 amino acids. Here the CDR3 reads CASSPQGWETQYF. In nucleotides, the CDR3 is TGTGCCAGTAGTCCCCAGGGATGGGAGACCCAGTACTTC. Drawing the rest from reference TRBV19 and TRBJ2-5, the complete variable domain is DGGITQSPKYLFRKEGQNVTLSCEQNLNHDAMYWYRQDPGQGLRLIYYSQIVNDFQKGDIAEGYSVSREKKESFPLTVTSAQKNPTAFYLCASSPQGWETQYFGPGTRLLVL.